Listed here are 22 T cell receptor beta chains from one sample, sequenced in a study of cytomegalovirus exposure and HLA in healthy donors. PCR involved 60 Vbeta and 13 Jbeta primers. Measured with immunoSEQ multiplex PCR; TCRdb has only the in-frame clones, and not every one. Seen here are approximately 300,000 clones, under 90% observed once, and the top ten hold about 0.3%. The sequencing sample was made of PBMCs. Receptors originate from a girl between 2 and 10 years old in good health and CMV-seronegative.

This rearrangement joins TRBV15 to TRBJ1-5; D gene ambiguous. Trimming cost V 5 bases and J 7 bases, with 12 bases left between them. This CDR3 is 13 amino acids long. Germline CDR1 is LNHNV and CDR2 is YYDKDF (reference sequence). CDR3 sequence (DNA): TGTGCCACCAGCCCCTCCCCGGGACAGCCCCAGCATTTT. The encoded protein is CATSPSPGQPQHF.

The gene calls are TRBV5-4 and TRBJ2-3; 14 bases line up with TRBD2. This CDR3 is built from 17 residues. The J segment lost 5 bases and the V segment lost 4 bases, leaving 9 bases of the junction unmatched. Germline lookup yields CDR1 SGHNT and CDR2 YYREEE (reference sequence). The CDR3 DNA follows: TGTGCCAGCAGCCTGATCGGACTAGCGGGAGGTGGAGATACGCAGTATTTT. Translated, it gives CASSLIGLAGGGDTQYF.

This chain joins TRBV27 and TRBJ1-2, with 8 bases identical to TRBD1. V shed 7 bases and J 2 bases; nucleotides not matched to a gene: 9. Germline V gene data show CDR1 as MNHEY and CDR2 as SMNVEV (reference sequence). The CDR3 sequence is 15 residues long. This chain's CDR3 is CASTSTRQGNYGYTF. The CDR3 nucleotides read TGTGCCAGCACCTCTACCCGACAGGGGAACTATGGCTACACCTTC.

This clone was counted once. The chain has TRBV28 and TRBJ1-1; a weak D match, TRBD1 (5 bases). The length of the CDR3 is 13 residues. With 4 bases removed from V and 3 bases from J, the gap between germline ends came to 9 bases. Germline CDR1 MDHEN, CDR2 SYDVKM. This CDR3 is CASSSGLDTEAFF. The CDR3 DNA is TGTGCCAGCAGTTCAGGGTTGGACACTGAAGCTTTCTTT.

The J gene is TRBJ1-2, the V gene TRBV6-6; 7 bases map to TRBD1. CDR3 length equals 14 residues. Germline CDR1 reads MNHNY; CDR2 reads SVGAGI (reference sequence). J was trimmed by 3 bases and V by 0 bases; bases with no gene match: 1. The CDR3 region is CASSYSTGDYGYTF. CDR3 nucleotides: TGTGCCAGCAGTTACTCTACAGGGGACTATGGCTACACCTTC.

The V and J genes are TRBV25-1 and TRBJ2-3; D perhaps matches TRBD2 (5 bases). Trimming pared 2 bases from V and 5 bases from J, leaving 11 bases between. Looked up from germline, CDR1 is MGHDK and CDR2 is SYGVNS. This CDR3 is built from 14 residues. The CDR3 region has the DNA TGTGCCAGCAGTGAAAAGCGGCTTCAAGATACGCAGTATTTT. Translation gives CASSEKRLQDTQYF.

The chain combines TRBV10-3 with TRBJ2-1, with D perhaps matching TRBD2 (6 bases). The germline V gene encodes CDR1 ENHRY and CDR2 SYGVKD. This CDR3 is built from 18 residues. V lost 4 bases and J lost 7, with 26 bases in between. The CDR3 here is CAISVGDSRAGLRNEQFF. Here the CDR3 DNA reads TGTGCCATCAGTGTCGGGGACTCCCGGGCGGGCCTTAGAAATGAGCAGTTCTTC.

The CDR3 nucleotides are TGTGCCAGCAGGAAGCTCACAGATACGCAGTATTTT. Amino acids: CASRKLTDTQYF. The chain uses TRBV7-9 and TRBJ2-3; D call uncertain. Germline lookup yields CDR1 SEHNR and CDR2 FQNEAQ (reference sequence). V was shortened by 6 bases and J by 2 bases, with 6 bases between the two germline ends. This CDR3 contains 12 residues.

The table lists this clone with a few counts. The sample carries other DNA sequences with the same CDR3. CDR3 region: CASSTGFAEAFF. The CDR3 DNA reads as TGTGCCAGCAGTACAGGGTTTGCTGAAGCTTTCTTT. This chain connects TRBV7-9 to TRBJ1-1; D might be TRBD1 (6 bases). The CDR3 runs to 12 residues. V gave up 6 bases and J gave up 6 bases, with 11 bases separating them. The germline CDR1 and CDR2 sequences are SEHNR and FQNEAQ (reference sequence).

The chain combines TRBV5-1 with TRBJ2-3; no reliable D call. The CDR3 is made up of 16 amino acids. The germline V and J ends were trimmed by 4 bases and 2 bases, with 17 bases remaining between them. Germline CDR1 reads SGHRS; CDR2 reads YFSETQ. The CDR3: CASSPALEPYTDTQYF. The CDR3, as DNA: TGCGCCAGCAGCCCCGCCCTTGAGCCGTACACAGATACGCAGTATTTT.

CDR3 protein: CASGQGYNSPLHF. In DNA form, the CDR3 reads TGTGCCAGCGGTCAGGGCTATAATTCACCCCTCCACTTT. The chain links TRBV27 to TRBJ1-6; perhaps TRBD1 as D (5 bases). Germline values: CDR1 MNHEY, CDR2 SMNVEV (reference sequence). V gave up 8 bases and J gave up 3 bases, with 8 bases separating them. The CDR3 loop spans 13 amino acids.

The genes are TRBV14 and TRBJ2-4; D gene ambiguous. Trimming removed 3 bases from V and 6 bases from J, with 12 bases in between. The CDR3 consists of 14 residues. Germline CDR1 and CDR2: SGHDN and FVKESK. The chain's CDR3 is CASSQSLSGNIQYF. The CDR3 bases are TGTGCCAGCAGCCAGAGTTTATCGGGAAACATTCAGTACTTC.

The rearrangement uses TRBV6-1 and TRBJ1-2; D is ambiguous. Germline CDR1 and CDR2: MNHNS and SASEGT. The CDR3 has 15 amino acids. V was trimmed by 3 bases and J by 1 base, leaving 12 bases between them. This CDR3 reads CASSDRSAFNYGYTF. CDR3 nucleotide sequence: TGTGCCAGCAGTGATAGGTCAGCGTTTAACTATGGCTACACCTTC.

This chain joins TRBV4-1 and TRBJ1-5; a weak D match, TRBD1 (5 bases). From germline, CDR1 is MGHRA and CDR2 YSYEKL. Trimming shortened V by 4 bases and J by 4 bases, and 20 bases separated the two germline ends. The CDR3 contains 17 residues. Written as DNA, the CDR3 is TGCGCCAGCAGCCTCTTGCCCGGGACTCTCCGAAATCAGCCCCAGCATTTT. Translation: CASSLLPGTLRNQPQHF.

The chain has TRBV29-1 and TRBJ2-1, with a weak D call TRBD2 (6 bases). V lost 3 bases to trimming and J lost 6 bases, with 12 bases between them. The CDR3 consists of 13 residues. CDR1 and CDR2 from the germline V gene are SQVTM and ANQGSEA. CDR3 protein: CSVEGGSVNEQFF. The CDR3 DNA follows: TGCAGCGTTGAGGGGGGTTCAGTCAATGAGCAGTTCTTC.

The rearrangement links TRBV6-5 to TRBJ1-4, with 9 nucleotides matching TRBD1. Looked up from germline, CDR1 is MNHEY and CDR2 is SVGAGI. This CDR3 has 14 amino acids. The V and J ends lost 6 bases and 7 bases, in that order; junction bases with no gene match: 6. CDR3 amino acids: CASRAGTGPEKLFF. Here the CDR3 DNA reads TGTGCCAGCAGGGCCGGGACAGGGCCTGAAAAACTGTTTTTT.

This clone was seen a handful of times. The chain recombines TRBV28 with TRBJ2-7; 8 bases fit TRBD2. The CDR3 is made up of 15 amino acids. The V gene end was trimmed by 5 bases and the J gene end by 0 bases; junction bases not matched to a gene: 6. The germline CDR1 and CDR2 sequences are MDHEN and SYDVKM. The CDR3: CASSGAGADSYEQYF. CDR3 in DNA: TGTGCCAGCAGTGGAGCGGGAGCCGACTCCTACGAGCAGTACTTC.

The rearrangement joins TRBV4-1 to TRBJ2-1; TRBD2 matches at 14 bases. The junction had 7 bases not matched to a gene; V was cut back by 1 base and J by 2 bases. This CDR3 contains 19 residues. CDR1 and CDR2 from the germline V gene are MGHRA and YSYEKL. DNA of the CDR3: TGCGCCAGCAGCCAAGGACTAGCGGGAGGGAGGCCGGCCTACAATGAGCAGTTCTTC. Protein: CASSQGLAGGRPAYNEQFF.

The genes are TRBV7-8 and TRBJ2-1; 7 nucleotides match TRBD2. V was pared by 3 bases and J by 4 bases, with 6 bases of the junction left unmatched. Germline V gene data show CDR1 as SGHVS and CDR2 as FQNEAQ. CDR3 length: 15 residues. The CDR3 region is CASSFVAGPYNEQFF. The CDR3 DNA is TGTGCCAGCAGCTTCGTAGCGGGTCCGTACAATGAGCAGTTCTTC.

This clone was seen only once. This chain uses TRBV7-9 with TRBJ2-7; 7 bases are shared with TRBD2. The CDR3 has 12 amino acids. With 4 bases clipped from V and 6 bases from J, the junction kept 3 bases outside the gene matches. Germline V lookup: CDR1 SEHNR, CDR2 FQNEAQ (reference sequence). CDR3 sequence reads: CASSSASGEQYF. In nucleotides, the CDR3 is TGTGCCAGCAGCTCAGCTAGCGGCGAGCAGTACTTC.

This clone was observed a few times. A junction end diverges from the germline sequence, so it may reflect a read error. The chain has TRBV5-3 and TRBJ2-7; 9 bases are shared with TRBD1. TRBV5-3 is annotated as an ORF whose role is uncertain. This CDR3 spans 13 amino acids. DNA of the CDR3: TGTGCCAGAAGCCTGAGACACCGGGACAGGGTGATCTTC. Translating it yields CARSLRHRDRVIF.

This sequence joins TRBV27 and TRBJ2-2; TRBD1 agrees at 8 bases. The CDR3 has 17 residues. The V gene end was trimmed by 2 bases and the J gene end by 7 bases; junction bases not matched to a gene: 12. The V gene's germline CDR1 is MNHEY and CDR2 SMNVEV (reference sequence). CDR3 region: CASSLIGLRTGHGELFF. In DNA, the CDR3 is TGTGCCAGCAGTTTAATAGGCCTTCGGACAGGGCACGGGGAGCTGTTTTTT.